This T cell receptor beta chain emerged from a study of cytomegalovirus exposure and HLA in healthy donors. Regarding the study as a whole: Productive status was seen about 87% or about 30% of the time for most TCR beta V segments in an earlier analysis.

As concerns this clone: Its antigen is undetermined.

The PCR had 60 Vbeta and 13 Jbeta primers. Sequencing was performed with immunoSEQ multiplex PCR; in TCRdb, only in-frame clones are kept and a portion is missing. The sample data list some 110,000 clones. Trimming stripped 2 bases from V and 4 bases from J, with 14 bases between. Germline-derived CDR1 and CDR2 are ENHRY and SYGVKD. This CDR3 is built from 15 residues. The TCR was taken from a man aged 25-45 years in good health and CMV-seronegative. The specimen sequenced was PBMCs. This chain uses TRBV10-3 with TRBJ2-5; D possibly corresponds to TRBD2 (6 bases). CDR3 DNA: TGTGCCATCAGTGAGGGGGGACTCTCGGGAGAGACCCAGTACTTC. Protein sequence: CAISEGGLSGETQYF.